These 11 T cell receptor beta chains originate from one sample sequenced in a study of blood T cells in healthy people across ages. The authors ran a second PCR of 7 to 11 cycles using a sample-barcoded 5' primer and a J-beta primer mix. Each CDR3 protein is one row after TCRdb ran MiXCR on the 5' RACE reads. The table records around 1.5 million distinct CDR3 sequences, 42% of them present only once. Sequenced material: blood. The receptors stem from a young woman in good health.

This sequence joins TRBV5-1 and TRBJ1-1, with unresolved D. CDR3 length: 13 amino acids. V lost 0 bases, J lost 11 bases, and 14 bases lay in between. In germline, CDR1 is SGHRS, CDR2 YFSETQ. This CDR3 reads CASSLAGRRGAFF. CDR3 in DNA: TGCGCCAGCAGCTTGGCCGGCAGGCGAGGCGCTTTCTTT. The full variable domain, completed using reference TRBV5-1 and TRBJ1-1, is KAGVTQTPRYLIKTRGQQVTLSCSPISGHRSVSWYQQTPGQGLQFLFEYFSETQRNKGNFPGRFSGRQFSNSRSEMNVSTLELGDSALYLCASSLAGRRGAFFGQGTRLTVV.

The rearrangement links TRBV4-2 to TRBJ2-3, with D uncertain. Trimming stripped 3 bases from V and 0 bases from J, with 7 bases between. Germline values: CDR1 LGHNA, CDR2 YNFKEQ. The CDR3 loop spans 14 amino acids. For the CDR3, the DNA is TGTGCCAGCAGCCACGGACGAAGCACAGATACGCAGTATTTT. As protein: CASSHGRSTDTQYF.

V and J are TRBV9 and TRBJ2-1, with 9 positions matching TRBD1. This CDR3 is 13 amino acids long. V was clipped by 4 bases and J by 7 bases; unmatched bases: 3. Germline V gives CDR1 SGDLS, CDR2 YYNGEE. The CDR3 reads CASSTGTGNEQFF. CDR3 coding DNA: TGTGCCAGCAGCACAGGGACAGGGAATGAGCAGTTCTTC. Full variable domain (outside the CDR3, taken from reference TRBV9 and TRBJ2-1): DSGVTQTPKHLITATGQRVTLRCSPRSGDLSVYWYQQSLDQGLQFLIQYYNGEERAKGNILERFSAQQFPDLHSELNLSSLELGDSALYFCASSTGTGNEQFFGPGTRLTVL.

The rearrangement joins TRBV28 to TRBJ1-2, with D uncertain. Germline V gives CDR1 MDHEN, CDR2 SYDVKM. The V and J ends lost 3 bases and 7 bases respectively, with 9 bases between them. The length of the CDR3 is 12 residues. CDR3 sequence reads: CASSFGGCGYTF. DNA for the CDR3: TGTGCCAGCAGTTTTGGCGGATGTGGCTACACCTTC.

This clonotype was counted only a few times. The V and J genes are TRBV28 and TRBJ2-3, with D possibly called TRBD1 or TRBD2 (6 bases each). Trimming left V 5 bases short and J 14 bases short, with 17 bases between. This CDR3 region has 12 residues. CDR1 is MDHEN, CDR2 SYDVKM, per germline. Written as DNA, the CDR3 is TGTGCCAGCAGTCAACGGGGGCTCCTCGTGTATTTT. Protein product: CASSQRGLLVYF.

This clonotype came up many times. The chain combines TRBV2 with TRBJ2-1, with 10 nucleotides matching TRBD2. V shed 7 bases, J shed 2 bases, and the junction held 2 bases outside the gene matches. The CDR3 is made up of 14 amino acids. Germline lookup yields CDR1 SNHLY and CDR2 FYNNEI. This chain's CDR3 is CASTTSGAYNEQFF. As DNA, the CDR3 is TGTGCCAGCACCACTAGCGGGGCCTACAATGAGCAGTTCTTC.

This clonotype was observed a few times. The chain has TRBV2 and TRBJ2-7; D not certain. Trimming shortened V by 8 bases and J by 1 base, and 9 bases separated the two germline ends. CDR1 SNHLY and CDR2 FYNNEI come from the germline V gene. CDR3 length: 12 residues. Written as DNA, the CDR3 is TGTGCCAGCCTGGTAGTTTCCTACGAGCAGTACTTC. Amino acid sequence: CASLVVSYEQYF.

This clonotype has a single count. The J gene is TRBJ2-1, the V gene TRBV9; no clear D. Trimming took off 4 bases at V and 5 bases at J, with 19 bases between the two ends. Per germline, CDR1 SGDLS and CDR2 YYNGEE. CDR3 size: 16 residues. This CDR3 reads CASSPHGTTGNNEQFF. As DNA, the CDR3 is TGTGCCAGCAGCCCCCACGGTACTACTGGTAACAATGAGCAGTTCTTC.

The rearrangement uses TRBV5-1 and TRBJ1-1; D remains ambiguous. The CDR3 contains 17 residues. Trimming took 4 bases from V and 0 from J, leaving 19 bases between them. CDR1 is SGHRS and CDR2 is YFSETQ in the germline V gene. CDR3 in amino acids: CASSIGSIKPMNTEAFF. The CDR3 DNA is TGCGCCAGCAGCATCGGCTCCATAAAGCCCATGAACACTGAAGCTTTCTTT.

This clonotype was counted only a few times. The CDR3 loop reads CATRAGQEQETQYF. CDR3 bases: TGTGCCACCCGGGCTGGACAGGAGCAAGAGACCCAGTACTTC. The J gene is TRBJ2-5, the V gene TRBV10-3; 7 bases fit TRBD1. Losses at the gene ends were 10 bases for V and 2 bases for J; bases not matched to a gene: 10. This CDR3 contains 14 residues. Looked up from germline, CDR1 is ENHRY and CDR2 is SYGVKD.

The genes are TRBV10-3 and TRBJ2-7, with D unclear. Germline CDR1 reads ENHRY; CDR2 reads SYGVKD. V shed 0 bases and J shed 5 bases, with 8 bases lying between them. The CDR3 contains 13 residues. CDR3: CAISESGLNEQYF. The CDR3 DNA reads as TGTGCCATCAGTGAGTCGGGCCTTAACGAGCAGTACTTC.